This T cell receptor (beta chain) stems from a study of T cell responses to AZD1222 COVID-19 vaccine. Profiled with immunoSEQ multiplex PCR; TCRdb holds only in-frame clones, not every one. The repertoire holds roughly 98,000 clones, with roughly 90% as singletons. The CDR3 extends over 14 amino acids. The germline gives CDR1 SGHDT, CDR2 YYEEEE. After removal of 3 bases from V and 0 bases from J, the junction contained 2 bases not matched to a gene. Points from the study as a whole: Repertoires were obtained only post-peak T cell response.

With respect to this clone: Antigen specificity is unknown.

This sample comprised peripheral blood, obtained 28 days after the second AZD1222 dose. The TCR comes from an adult who received the AZD1222 COVID-19 vaccine. The chain carries TRBV5-6 and TRBJ2-7; 8 bases agree with TRBD2. CDR3 in DNA: TGTGCCAGCAGCTCCAGCGGGAGCTCCTACGAGCAGTACTTC. This translates into CASSSSGSSYEQYF.